This entry lists 18 T cell receptor beta chains sequenced from one sample in a study of T cells after yellow fever vaccination. A single record per CDR3 protein comes from TCRdb applying MiXCR to the 5' RACE reads. Of about 370,000 distinct CDR3 sequences in the sample, around 10% are singletons; the top ten hold roughly 18%. The sample was PBMCs, taken on the day of the first yellow fever vaccination. These receptors came from a man aged 18 to 30 who received the YFV17D yellow fever vaccine.

This clonotype was recorded at least ten times. The chain employs TRBV3-1 and TRBJ1-1; D gene unclear. This CDR3 contains 14 residues. The germline V gene encodes CDR1 LGHDT and CDR2 YNNKEL (reference sequence). Trimming cost V 4 bases and J 1 base, with 10 bases left between them. The CDR3 spells CASSLFSTNTEAFF. The CDR3 region has the DNA TGTGCCAGCAGCCTGTTTAGTACGAACACTGAAGCTTTCTTT. Full variable domain (missing parts from reference TRBV3-1 and TRBJ1-1): DTAVSQTPKYLVTQMGNDKSIKCEQNLGHDTMYWYKQDSKKFLKIMFSYNNKELIINETVPNRFSPKSPDKAHLNLHINSLELGDSAVYFCASSLFSTNTEAFFGQGTRLTVV.

This clonotype was found many times. The chain employs TRBV5-1 and TRBJ2-2; D is unresolved. The CDR3 is 17 amino acids. V shed 0 bases and J shed 0 bases, with 12 bases lying between them. Germline V CDR1 and CDR2: SGHRS, YFSETQ. In DNA form, the CDR3 reads TGCGCCAGCAGCTTGGTACGCGGAATCGCGAACACCGGGGAGCTGTTTTTT. Amino acid sequence: CASSLVRGIANTGELFF.

This clonotype was seen only a few times. V usage is TRBV6-5 and J usage is TRBJ2-7; the D gene is possibly TRBD1 (7 bases). Per germline, CDR1 MNHEY and CDR2 SVGAGI. This CDR3 has 15 amino acids. Trimming took off 6 bases at V and 4 bases at J, with 19 bases between the two ends. This chain's CDR3 is CASRRPGQGGYEQYF. CDR3 coding DNA: TGTGCCAGCAGACGCCCTGGGCAGGGGGGATACGAGCAGTACTTC.

Note on this clonotype: This could be a read error, since a much larger clone is one nucleotide away. This rearrangement joins TRBV7-3 to TRBJ2-1; 10 bases are shared with TRBD2. Unmatched junction bases numbered 3, after V lost 4 bases and J lost 6 bases. The CDR3 loop spans 14 amino acids. In germline, CDR1 is SGHTA, CDR2 FQGTGA. The CDR3 bases are TGTGCCAGCAGCTCGACTAGCGGGTCCAATGAGCAGTTCTTC. It specifies CASSSTSGSNEQFF.

The rearrangement uses TRBV5-4 and TRBJ2-3, with TRBD2 matching 14 bases. Germline V gives CDR1 SGHNT, CDR2 YYREEE (reference sequence). The V gene end was trimmed by 4 bases and the J gene end by 5 bases; junction bases not matched to a gene: 6. The CDR3 sequence is 16 residues long. Here the CDR3 reads CASSLRLAGGQDTQYF. CDR3 bases: TGTGCCAGCAGCCTGAGACTAGCGGGGGGGCAAGATACGCAGTATTTT.

This clonotype has a handful of counts. The chain has TRBV27 and TRBJ2-3; D is ambiguous. Germline V gene lookup returns CDR1 MNHEY and CDR2 SMNVEV (reference sequence). The V end lost 7 bases, the J end lost 0 bases, and 11 bases lay between the germline ends. The CDR3 loop spans 14 amino acids. The CDR3 DNA reads as TGTGCCAGCACCCCCCGCCACAGCACAGATACGCAGTATTTT. The encoded protein is CASTPRHSTDTQYF.

The chain employs TRBV4-1 and TRBJ2-5; 10 nucleotides agree with TRBD1. CDR1 and CDR2 (germline): MGHRA, YSYEKL. J lost 4 bases, V lost 4 bases, and 12 bases had no gene match. The CDR3 is made up of 17 amino acids. The CDR3 sequence is CASSRLGRDRGPETQYF. The CDR3, as DNA: TGCGCCAGCAGCCGCCTCGGCAGGGACAGGGGTCCAGAGACCCAGTACTTC.

The chain couples TRBV9 to TRBJ1-2; no clear D. From germline, CDR1 is SGDLS and CDR2 YYNGEE. The CDR3 is made up of 14 amino acids. Trimming shortened V by 3 bases and J by 6 bases, and 15 bases separated the two germline ends. The CDR3 loop is CASSAPRFVDGYTF. In nucleotides, the CDR3 is TGTGCCAGCAGCGCACCTCGTTTCGTAGATGGCTACACCTTC.

This clonotype was seen a handful of times. The chain combines TRBV10-3 with TRBJ2-5; 11 positions agree with TRBD1. Germline V gene lookup returns CDR1 ENHRY and CDR2 SYGVKD. With V trimmed by 4 bases and J by 6 bases, 7 bases remained unmatched. The CDR3 is made up of 15 amino acids. CDR3 DNA: TGTGCCATCAGTGCCGGGGACAGGGGGTGGCAGACCCAGTACTTC. Translation: CAISAGDRGWQTQYF.

This chain connects TRBV9 to TRBJ1-1; maybe TRBD1 (5 bases). The CDR3 covers 15 residues. V shed 3 bases and J shed 1 base, with 13 bases lying between them. In germline, CDR1 is SGDLS, CDR2 YYNGEE. CDR3 sequence: CASSATHGGNTEAFF. The CDR3 nucleotides read TGTGCCAGCAGCGCGACGCACGGGGGGAACACTGAAGCTTTCTTT.

There are a few counts of this clonotype. The V gene is TRBV4-1, the J gene TRBJ2-1; D is undetermined. The V end was cut by 0 bases, the J end by 4 bases, with 7 bases between. The CDR3 has 14 residues. The germline CDR1 and CDR2 sequences are MGHRA and YSYEKL. The CDR3 here is CASSQETLYNEQFF. DNA of the CDR3: TGCGCCAGCAGCCAAGAGACCCTTTACAATGAGCAGTTCTTC.

The chain couples TRBV20-1 to TRBJ2-1, with 7 bases lining up with TRBD1. Germline V gene data show CDR1 as DFQATT and CDR2 as SNEGSKA (reference sequence). J lost 0 bases, V lost 2 bases, and 4 bases had no gene match. The CDR3 is 15 residues long. The CDR3 here is CSARRTGDSYNEQFF. The DNA for the CDR3 is TGCAGTGCTAGACGTACAGGGGACTCCTACAATGAGCAGTTCTTC.

This clonotype was observed at least ten times. The genes are TRBV7-9 and TRBJ2-1, with 7 bases fitting TRBD2. CDR3 size: 14 residues. CDR1 and CDR2 from the germline V gene are SEHNR and FQNEAQ (reference sequence). With V trimmed by 4 bases and J by 2 bases, 2 bases remained unmatched. In nucleotides, the CDR3 is TGTGCCAGCAGCTCAGCGGGGACCTACAATGAGCAGTTCTTC. Its protein is CASSSAGTYNEQFF.

This sequence joins TRBV12-3 or TRBV12-4 and TRBJ2-5, with D perhaps TRBD2 (6 bases). The CDR3 covers 14 residues. V lost 3 bases and J 5 bases, leaving 13 bases between the germline ends. The CDR3 bases are TGTGCCAGCAGTTTGGAGGGGACTGGGGAGACCCAGTACTTC. Its protein product is CASSLEGTGETQYF.

This chain links TRBV5-5 with TRBJ2-1, with 8 positions matching TRBD1. Germline assignment: CDR1 SGHKS and CDR2 YYEKEE (reference sequence). With V trimmed by 4 bases and J by 9 bases, 9 bases remained unmatched. The CDR3 contains 14 residues. Written as DNA, the CDR3 is TGTGCCAGCAGCCCGCGGGACAGGAGACCTGAGCAGTTCTTC. Its protein product is CASSPRDRRPEQFF.

This clonotype was seen many times. The chain recombines TRBV5-1 with TRBJ2-1; D unclear. This CDR3 region has 13 residues. Germline CDR1 and CDR2: SGHRS and YFSETQ. Trimming cost V 2 bases and J 7 bases, with 10 bases left between them. The CDR3 is CASSFRVWNEQFF. DNA of the CDR3: TGCGCCAGCAGCTTTCGGGTCTGGAATGAGCAGTTCTTC.

This clonotype has ten or more counts. This sequence joins TRBV12-3 or TRBV12-4 and TRBJ2-7; no clear D. This CDR3 is built from 13 residues. Trimming pared 3 bases from V and 4 bases from J, leaving 10 bases between. The CDR3 DNA is TGTGCCAGCAGTTTTTCCTGGATTTACGAGCAGTACTTC. Protein product: CASSFSWIYEQYF.

This clonotype was detected only a few times. The J gene is TRBJ2-7, the V gene TRBV6-5; D call uncertain. This CDR3 has 15 amino acids. V dropped 1 base and J dropped 6 bases, with 16 bases sitting between them. Germline V CDR1 and CDR2: MNHEY, SVGAGI. The CDR3 protein is CASSYYEGNRGEQYV. As DNA, the CDR3 is TGTGCCAGCAGTTACTACGAAGGCAACCGCGGCGAGCAGTACGTC.